This T cell receptor beta chain comes out of a study of metastatic and nonmetastatic thyroid tumors. On the study more broadly: Both malignant and benign thyroid patients supplied peripheral blood and tumor or nodule tissue samples, across which the repertoires of these patients were then compared.

TCRdb re-called the PCR reads via MiXCR. The repertoire holds approximately 15,000 clones, with roughly a quarter as singletons. This CDR3 spans 15 amino acids. Germline CDR1 is MNHEY and CDR2 is SMNVEV (reference sequence). In the case of this clone: At one of its ends the junction is not consistent with the germline gene, which may arise from a read error.

Treatment of any kind had been given to no patient before thyroid surgery. This chain connects TRBV27 to TRBJ1-2; the match to TRBD1 covers 7 bases. The receptor comes from a female donor with papillary thyroid cancer or a benign thyroid nodule (not recorded which). Some clones in this sample may be carry-over from other donors' samples. The sequenced material came from tumor tissue. The CDR3 DNA follows: TGTGCCAACAGTTTTTCAGGGGGAATCAACTATGGCTACACCTTC. It yields the protein CANSFSGGINYGYTF.